This entry is about one T cell receptor beta chain. The sample comes from a study of blood T cell repertoires in COVID-19. In the study overall: Donors in the United States, Italy and Spain gave samples during acute or convalescent COVID-19.

Those enrolled in Seattle joined during active infection and were followed longitudinally afterward. Original processing methods: Estimation of nucleated cell counts was performed using reference gene primer amplification. Clones were read by immunoSEQ multiplex PCR, and TCRdb kept only the in-frame ones, dropping some. Clone size and V and J calls were adopted from that table, with D and trimming inferred from the DNA. The sample lists approximately 390,000 clones, 80% to 90% occurring once. The CDR3 covers 15 residues. Germline lookup yields CDR1 MNHEY and CDR2 SVGEGT. V lost 2 bases, J lost 1 base, and 12 bases lay in between.

V is TRBV6-2 or TRBV6-3 and J is TRBJ2-7; D possibly corresponds to TRBD1 (5 bases). The material sequenced was peripheral blood. This TCR was recovered from a woman aged 55 to 70 with COVID-19, enrolled during active disease. Written as DNA, the CDR3 is TGTGCCAGCAGTTACCCGGCAGGGAATTCCTACGAGCAGTACTTC. Its protein is CASSYPAGNSYEQYF.